Given below is one T cell receptor (beta chain) in context. This specimen belongs to a study of blood T cell repertoires in COVID-19. Study at large: The cDNA or gDNA used as material had been derived from T cells, B-cell-depleted T cells, or PBMCs.

TCRdb's copy holds only in-frame clones and misses some; the assay was immunoSEQ multiplex PCR. Of hundreds of thousands of clones listed, approximately 89% were seen once; the top ten hold around 9.6%. Seattle patient enrollment occurred during active infection, with longitudinal follow-up thereafter. This CDR3 region has 14 residues. Between the trimmed V and J ends, which lost 5 bases and 6 bases, there was a span of 16 bases. CDR1 is SGHNT, CDR2 YENEEA, per germline. Sequencing was performed on peripheral blood. This sequence joins TRBV11-3 and TRBJ1-1; unclear D gene. The receptor's source is a woman between 65 and 79 years old with COVID-19, enrolled during active disease. CDR3 sequence reads: CASSPRFREAEAFF. In DNA form, the CDR3 reads TGTGCCAGCAGCCCCCGCTTCCGGGAAGCTGAAGCTTTCTTT.